This T cell receptor beta chain was profiled in a study of cytomegalovirus exposure and HLA in healthy donors. Findings and limits, study-wide: In a later analysis, parvovirus B19, influenza, CMV and Epstein-Barr virus appeared linked to several top co-occurrence clusters. In an earlier analysis, about 87% or about 30%: the productive usage of most TCR beta V segments.

This PCR relied on a set of 60 Vbeta primers and 13 Jbeta primers. TCRdb's table, derived via immunoSEQ multiplex PCR, lists solely in-frame clones and lacks some. The table has about 78,000 clones, approximately 80% seen once. This clone was recorded once. Antigen: not known. Sequencing was carried out using PBMCs. This TCR was sampled from a man between 45 and 60 years old in good health and CMV-seropositive.

The CDR3 region is CASIPSTSGNTIYF. CDR3 DNA: TGTGCCAGCATTCCGAGTACCTCTGGAAACACCATATATTTT. This chain links TRBV28 with TRBJ1-3, with D unresolved. The CDR3 extends over 14 amino acids. V was pared by 7 bases and J by 0 bases, with 10 bases between. From germline, CDR1 is MDHEN and CDR2 SYDVKM.